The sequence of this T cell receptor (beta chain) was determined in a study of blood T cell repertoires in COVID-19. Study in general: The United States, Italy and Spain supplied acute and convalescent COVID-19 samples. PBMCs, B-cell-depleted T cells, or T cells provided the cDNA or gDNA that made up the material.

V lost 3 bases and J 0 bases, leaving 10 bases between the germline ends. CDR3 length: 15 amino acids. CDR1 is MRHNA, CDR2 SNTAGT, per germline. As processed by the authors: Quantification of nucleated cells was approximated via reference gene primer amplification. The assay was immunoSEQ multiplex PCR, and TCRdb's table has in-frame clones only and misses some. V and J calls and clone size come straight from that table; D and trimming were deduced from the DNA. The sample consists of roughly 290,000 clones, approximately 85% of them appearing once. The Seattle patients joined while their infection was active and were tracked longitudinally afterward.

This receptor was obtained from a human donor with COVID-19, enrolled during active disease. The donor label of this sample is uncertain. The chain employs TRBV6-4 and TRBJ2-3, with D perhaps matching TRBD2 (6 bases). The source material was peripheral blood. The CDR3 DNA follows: TGTGCCAGCAGTGATACAGGAGGGAGCACAGATACGCAGTATTTT. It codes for CASSDTGGSTDTQYF.